A single sample is the source of the 9 T cell receptor beta chains below, sequenced in a study of shared clonotypes between healthy human individuals (dated by TCRdb to 2020 to 2021). Libraries were prepared through the immunoSEQ multiplex PCR assay. What TCRdb holds here is the immuneACCESS table cut down to in-frame rearrangements. Part of the clones is not present; checked against another copy, under half of the missing clones reflect an unresolved V gene, and the others are unexplained. Across this sample there are some 2.1 million clones, with over 85% seen only once. The ten biggest clones cover 0.1% to 0.15% of the sample. Source material: naive CD4+ T cells sorted from blood. What the cell subset or site label conveys for this sample: CD45RA+ positively selected. Every receptor here comes from a man aged 18 to 29 in good health.

The chain employs TRBV4-1 and TRBJ2-4, with unresolved D. The CDR3 runs 13 residues. The V end was cut by 0 bases, the J end by 15 bases, with 15 bases between. Germline CDR1 reads MGHRA; CDR2 reads YSYEKL. Here the CDR3 reads CASSQDPGRKLYF. The CDR3 bases are TGCGCCAGCAGCCAAGATCCGGGTAGGAAACTGTACTTC.

V usage is TRBV5-1 and J usage is TRBJ2-1, with 9 bases fitting TRBD1. Germline CDR1 and CDR2: SGHRS and YFSETQ. The junction had 4 bases not matched to a gene; V was cut back by 0 bases and J by 0 bases. The CDR3 is 17 amino acids. The CDR3 DNA is TGCGCCAGCAGCTTGGTTCCGGGACAGGGCTCCTACAATGAGCAGTTCTTC. Translated: CASSLVPGQGSYNEQFF.

The V call is TRBV5-1, the J call TRBJ2-3; 9 nucleotides match TRBD2. The germline CDR1 and CDR2 sequences are SGHRS and YFSETQ. The CDR3 has 21 amino acids. With 0 bases clipped from V and 0 bases from J, the junction kept 17 bases outside the gene matches. In nucleotides, the CDR3 is TGCGCCAGCAGCTTGGTTCTAGTAGCGGGAGCCCTATACGAGAGCACAGATACGCAGTATTTT. Amino acid sequence: CASSLVLVAGALYESTDTQYF.

The V call is TRBV30, the J call TRBJ2-2; D is tentatively TRBD1 or TRBD2 (5 bases each). V was shortened by 8 bases and J by 5 bases, with 18 bases between the two germline ends. Germline CDR1 reads GTSNPN; CDR2 reads SVGIG (reference sequence). The CDR3 runs 14 residues. This CDR3 is CARGAPGWTGELFF. The CDR3 DNA reads as TGTGCCCGAGGGGCACCGGGTTGGACCGGGGAGCTGTTTTTT.

The genes are TRBV7-4 and TRBJ1-5; D not certain. CDR3 length equals 17 residues. Germline CDR1 is SGHVT and CDR2 is SQSDAQ. V was pared by 5 bases and J by 1 base, with 18 bases between. In DNA form, the CDR3 reads TGTGCCAGCAGCCCAAAGGAGGCGAGTAACAGCAATCAGCCCCAGCATTTT. Protein sequence: CASSPKEASNSNQPQHF.

The V call is TRBV20-1, the J call TRBJ1-1; D unclear. The CDR3 runs 10 residues. Germline V lookup: CDR1 DFQATT, CDR2 SNEGSKA (reference sequence). Trimming took 2 bases from V and 8 from J, leaving 6 bases between them. CDR3 nucleotides: TGCAGTGCTAGACCCGTAGAAGCTTTCTTT. Encoded protein: CSARPVEAFF.

The chain combines TRBV5-4 with TRBJ1-1; D is possibly TRBD1 (5 bases). Trimming removed 4 bases from V and 1 base from J, with 11 bases in between. Germline-derived CDR1 and CDR2 are SGHNT and YYREEE (reference sequence). CDR3 size: 14 residues. The CDR3 nucleotides read TGTGCCAGCAGCGTCCCGGGACCGAACACTGAAGCTTTCTTT. Amino acid sequence: CASSVPGPNTEAFF.

This chain connects TRBV7-6 to TRBJ1-2, with TRBD1 identical over 8 bases. The CDR3 runs 17 residues. Per the germline V gene, CDR1 is SGHVS and CDR2 is FNYEAQ. Trimming removed 0 bases from V and 0 bases from J; junction bases left unmatched: 6. CDR3 sequence reads: CASSLADQGAPNYGYTF. CDR3 DNA sequence: TGTGCCAGCAGCTTAGCTGATCAGGGGGCGCCTAACTATGGCTACACCTTC.

The chain links TRBV4-1 to TRBJ1-6; D is perhaps TRBD1 (6 bases). Germline V gives CDR1 MGHRA, CDR2 YSYEKL. The ends were cut back, 1 base at V and 5 bases at J, with 15 bases in the middle. The CDR3 contains 17 residues. CDR3 in DNA: TGCGCCAGCAGCCAAGGCCAAGGGGGACCGAATAATTCACCCCTCCACTTT. Translated, it gives CASSQGQGGPNNSPLHF.